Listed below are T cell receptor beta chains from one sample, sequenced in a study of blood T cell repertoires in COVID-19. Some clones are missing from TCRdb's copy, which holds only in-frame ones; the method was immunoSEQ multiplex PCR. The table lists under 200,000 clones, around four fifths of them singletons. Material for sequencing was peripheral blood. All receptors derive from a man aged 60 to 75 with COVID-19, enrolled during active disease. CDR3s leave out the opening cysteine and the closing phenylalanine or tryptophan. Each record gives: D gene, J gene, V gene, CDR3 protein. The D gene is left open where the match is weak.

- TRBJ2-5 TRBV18 ASSPPQGTETQY
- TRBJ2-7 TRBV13 ASSRDIGREQY
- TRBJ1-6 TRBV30 AWSVQVGSPLH
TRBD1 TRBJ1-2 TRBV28 ASSYPTRDRGHGYT
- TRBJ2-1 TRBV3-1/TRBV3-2 ASSHNGVFYNEQF
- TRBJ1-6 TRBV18 ASSPSDIGANSPLH
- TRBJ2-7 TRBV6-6 ASSYPDGVVEQY
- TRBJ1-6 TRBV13 ASSLAQVQGSPLH
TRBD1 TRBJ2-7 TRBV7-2 ASSLRDRLTYEQY
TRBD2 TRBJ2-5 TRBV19 ASSMQTSVEETQY
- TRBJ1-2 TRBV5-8 ASSLEAGNYGYT
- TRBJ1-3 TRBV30 AWSSGVSIY
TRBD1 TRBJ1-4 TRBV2 ASRPDRSNEKLF
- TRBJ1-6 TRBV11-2 ASSVGRSSYNSPLH
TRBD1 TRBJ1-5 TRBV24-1 ATSEGQGRYSNQPQH
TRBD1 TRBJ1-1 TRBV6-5 ASSWDRGMNTEAF
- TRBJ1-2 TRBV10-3 AISDDSYGYT